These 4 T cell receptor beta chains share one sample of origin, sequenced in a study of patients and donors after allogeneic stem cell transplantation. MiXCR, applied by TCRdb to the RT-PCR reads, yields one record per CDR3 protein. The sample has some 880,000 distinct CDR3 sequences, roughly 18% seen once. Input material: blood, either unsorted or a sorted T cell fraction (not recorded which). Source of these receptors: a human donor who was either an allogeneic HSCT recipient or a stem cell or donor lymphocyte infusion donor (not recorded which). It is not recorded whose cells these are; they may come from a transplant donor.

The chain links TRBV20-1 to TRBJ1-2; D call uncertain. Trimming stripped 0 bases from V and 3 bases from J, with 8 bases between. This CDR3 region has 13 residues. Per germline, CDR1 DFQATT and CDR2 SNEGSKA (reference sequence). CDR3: CSARDDGYYGYTF. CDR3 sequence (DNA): TGCAGTGCTAGAGACGACGGATACTATGGCTACACCTTC.

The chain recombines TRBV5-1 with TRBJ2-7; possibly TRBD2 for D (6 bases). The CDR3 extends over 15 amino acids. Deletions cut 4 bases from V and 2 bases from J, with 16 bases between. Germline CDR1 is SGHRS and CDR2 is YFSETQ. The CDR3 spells CASSPPASEPYEQYF. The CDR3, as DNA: TGCGCCAGCAGCCCTCCAGCTAGCGAGCCCTACGAGCAGTACTTC.

DNA for the CDR3: TGTGCCACCAGTGATTTGAGGGGACAGGGTATCGAGACCCAGTACTTC. Its translation is CATSDLRGQGIETQYF. The chain has TRBV24-1 and TRBJ2-5; 9 nucleotides agree with TRBD1. This CDR3 has 16 residues. Losses at the gene ends were 0 bases for V and 5 bases for J; bases not matched to a gene: 6. Germline CDR1 KGHDR, CDR2 SFDVKD.

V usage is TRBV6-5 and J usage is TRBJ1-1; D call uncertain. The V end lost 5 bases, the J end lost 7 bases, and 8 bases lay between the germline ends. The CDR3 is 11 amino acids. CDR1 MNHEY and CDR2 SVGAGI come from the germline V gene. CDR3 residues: CASSRRDEAFF. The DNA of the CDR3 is TGTGCCAGCAGTCGGCGAGATGAAGCTTTCTTT.